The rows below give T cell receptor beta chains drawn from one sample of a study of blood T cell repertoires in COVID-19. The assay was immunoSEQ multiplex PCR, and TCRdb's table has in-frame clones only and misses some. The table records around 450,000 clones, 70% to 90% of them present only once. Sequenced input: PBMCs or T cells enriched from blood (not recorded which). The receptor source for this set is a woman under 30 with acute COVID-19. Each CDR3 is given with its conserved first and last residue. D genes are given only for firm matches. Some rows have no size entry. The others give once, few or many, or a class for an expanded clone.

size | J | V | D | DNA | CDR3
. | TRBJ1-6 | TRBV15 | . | TGTGCCACCAGCAGAGATAGTTCACCCCTCCACTTT | CATSRDSSPLHF
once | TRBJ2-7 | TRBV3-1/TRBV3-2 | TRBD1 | TGTGCCAGCAGCCACGCGACCGGGACAGGGGACTACGAGCAGTACTTC | CASSHATGTGDYEQYF
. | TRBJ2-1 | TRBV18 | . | TGTGCCAGCTCACCACCCACACCCAATGAGCAGTTCTTC | CASSPPTPNEQFF
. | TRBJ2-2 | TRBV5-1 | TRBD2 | TGCGCCAGCAGCCCGGGACTAGCGGGGGTTATCACCGGGGAGCTGTTTTTT | CASSPGLAGVITGELFF
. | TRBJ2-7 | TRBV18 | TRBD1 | TGTGCCAGCTCACCACCGAGGACAGGGGTCTACGAGCAGTACTTC | CASSPPRTGVYEQYF
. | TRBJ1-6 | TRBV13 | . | TGTGCCAGCAGCTTAGGCGAGGGCTCCTATAATTCACCCCTCCACTTT | CASSLGEGSYNSPLHF
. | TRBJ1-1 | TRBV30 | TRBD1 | TGTGCCTGGAGTGTACAGACAGGGGATGGGGCTTTCTTT | CAWSVQTGDGAFF
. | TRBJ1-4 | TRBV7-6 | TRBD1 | TGTGCCAGCAGCAGAACAGGGGACCTCCGGGGAAATGAAAAACTGTTTTTT | CASSRTGDLRGNEKLFF
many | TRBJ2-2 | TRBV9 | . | TGTGCCAGCAGCGTAAGCCCGTCCGGGGAGCTGTTTTTT | CASSVSPSGELFF
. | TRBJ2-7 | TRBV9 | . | TGTGCCAGCAGCGACGGCGGAGCCTACGAGCAGTACTTC | CASSDGGAYEQYF
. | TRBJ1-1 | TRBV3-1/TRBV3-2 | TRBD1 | TGTGCCAGCAGCCGGACAGGTCTTAACACTGAAGCTTTCTTT | CASSRTGLNTEAFF
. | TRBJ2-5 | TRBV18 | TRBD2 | TGTGCCAGCTCACCCGGCCTAGCGGGGGAGACCCAGTACTTC | CASSPGLAGETQYF
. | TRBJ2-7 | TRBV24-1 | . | TGTGCCACCAGTGATTTGAACAGGCCCCACGAGCAGTACTTC | CATSDLNRPHEQYF
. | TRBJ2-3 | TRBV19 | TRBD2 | TGTGCCAGTAGTATAGCGACTTCGCGGGGGGTCGGGGATACGCAGTATTTT | CASSIATSRGVGDTQYF
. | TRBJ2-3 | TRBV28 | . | TGTGCCAGCAGATCAACCGGGGGCACAGATACGCAGTATTTT | CASRSTGGTDTQYF
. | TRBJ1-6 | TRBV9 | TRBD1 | TGTGCCAGCAGCGCAGGCGTGGGACAGAACAATAATTCACCCCTCCACTTT | CASSAGVGQNNNSPLHF
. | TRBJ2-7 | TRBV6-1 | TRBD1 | TGTGCCAGCAGTGAACAGGGACAGGGGACCTACGAGCAGTACTTC | CASSEQGQGTYEQYF
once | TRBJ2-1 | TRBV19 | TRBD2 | TGTGCCAGTAGTATAGATTGGCTAGCGGGTAGCTCCTACAATGAGCAGTTCTTC | CASSIDWLAGSSYNEQFF
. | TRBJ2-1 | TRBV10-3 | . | TGTGCCATCAGTGCTAACCCTGCCTACAATGAGCAGTTCTTC | CAISANPAYNEQFF
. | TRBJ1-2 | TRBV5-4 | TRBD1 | TGTGCCAGCAGCACGCAGGGGGCTAACTATGGCTACACCTTC | CASSTQGANYGYTF
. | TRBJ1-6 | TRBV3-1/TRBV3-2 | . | TGTGCCAGCAGCCGGTATATGAGTAATTCACCCCTCCACTTT | CASSRYMSNSPLHF
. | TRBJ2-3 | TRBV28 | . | TGTGCCAGCAGTTCCCCTAGGACAGCCTTCGGATTTAGAGATACGCAGTATTTT | CASSSPRTAFGFRDTQYF
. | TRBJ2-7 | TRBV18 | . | TGTGCCAGCTCCCCGTCGGGCGGGAGGACAGGAATAGAGCAGTACTTC | CASSPSGGRTGIEQYF
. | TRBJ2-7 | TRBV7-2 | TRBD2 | TGTGCCAGCAGCTGGGGACTAGCGGACGAGCAGTACTTC | CASSWGLADEQYF
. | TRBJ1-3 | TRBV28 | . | TGTGCCAGCCATGGACTCTCTGGAAACACCATATATTTT | CASHGLSGNTIYF
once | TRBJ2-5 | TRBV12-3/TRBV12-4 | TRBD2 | TGTGCCAGCGCGGGAGGGCAAGAGACCCAGTACTTC | CASAGGQETQYF
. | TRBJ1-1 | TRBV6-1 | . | TGTGCCAGCAGTGACATGAACACTGAAGCTTTCTTT | CASSDMNTEAFF
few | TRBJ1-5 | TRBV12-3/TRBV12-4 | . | TGTGCCAGCAGTCCTTCTACCTATCAGCCCCAGCATTTT | CASSPSTYQPQHF
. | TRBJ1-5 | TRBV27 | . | TGTGCCAGCAGTCCTTCCCTGGGCGCGGGTCAGCCCCAGCATTTT | CASSPSLGAGQPQHF
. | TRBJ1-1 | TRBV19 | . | TGTGCCAGTAGTATTACTCAGGTGGCTGAAGCTTTCTTT | CASSITQVAEAFF
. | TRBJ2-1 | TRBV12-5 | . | TGTGCTAGTGGTTCCATACTGCAGGGAATCCACAATGAGCAGTTCTTC | CASGSILQGIHNEQFF
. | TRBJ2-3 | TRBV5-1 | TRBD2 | TGCGCCAGCAGCTTGGCCCCTCTAGCGGGAGGTCGCACAGATACGCAGTATTTT | CASSLAPLAGGRTDTQYF
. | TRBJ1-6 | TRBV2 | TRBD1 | TGTGCCAGCAACAAGGACAGGACCCGTAATTCACCCCTCCACTTT | CASNKDRTRNSPLHF
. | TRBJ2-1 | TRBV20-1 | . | TGCAGTGCTAGAGCTGGACTCCAGTTCTTC | CSARAGLQFF
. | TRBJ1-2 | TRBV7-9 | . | TGTGCCAGCAGCTTCTTGGGGGGGCTAGAAGGCTACACCTTC | CASSFLGGLEGYTF
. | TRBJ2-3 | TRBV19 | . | TGTGCCAGTACCCATGGGGGACATCGCACAGATACGCAGTATTTT | CASTHGGHRTDTQYF
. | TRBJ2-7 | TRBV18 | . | TGTGCCAGCTCACCACCCGGGGGCGAGCAGTACTTC | CASSPPGGEQYF
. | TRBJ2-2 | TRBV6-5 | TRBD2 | TGTGCCAGCAGCTCGGGACTAGTTCCCGGCGGGGAGCTGTTTTTT | CASSSGLVPGGELFF
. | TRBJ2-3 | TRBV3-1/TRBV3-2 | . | TGTGCCAGCAGCCAATCTCGGGGGGCTTGGGATACGCAGTATTTT | CASSQSRGAWDTQYF
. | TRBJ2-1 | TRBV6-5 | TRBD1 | TGTGCCAGCAGTTATTTACGGGACAGGTCTAATGAGCAGTTCTTC | CASSYLRDRSNEQFF
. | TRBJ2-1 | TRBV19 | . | TGTGCCAGTAGTATGATCAGGGGTGGTGACAATGAGCAGTTCTTC | CASSMIRGGDNEQFF
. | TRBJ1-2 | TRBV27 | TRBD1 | TGTGCCAGCAGTTTCTCCGGGACAGACTATGGCTACACCTTC | CASSFSGTDYGYTF
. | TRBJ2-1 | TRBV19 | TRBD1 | TGTGCCAGTAGGGACAGGGTGGGGTACAATGAGCAGTTCTTC | CASRDRVGYNEQFF
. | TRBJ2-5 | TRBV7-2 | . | TGTGCCAGCAGCTTATTATCGGAGTCTCAGTACTTC | CASSLLSESQYF
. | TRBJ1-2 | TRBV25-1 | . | TGTGCCAGCAGTGCCCAGGGTAGCGGCTACACCTTC | CASSAQGSGYTF
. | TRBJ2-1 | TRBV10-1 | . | TGCGCCAGCAGTGTTAATTACAATGAGCAGTTCTTC | CASSVNYNEQFF
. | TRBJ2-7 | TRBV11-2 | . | TGTGCCAGCAGCAGACCTGGGCCTACCTACGAGCAGTACTTC | CASSRPGPTYEQYF
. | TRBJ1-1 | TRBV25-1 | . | TGTGCCGAGAGGGAGGCCCCTGAAGCTTTCTTT | CAEREAPEAFF
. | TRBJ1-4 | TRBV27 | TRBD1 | TGTGCCAGCACTGACAGGGGACGAGGAGGGAAACTGTTTTTT | CASTDRGRGGKLFF
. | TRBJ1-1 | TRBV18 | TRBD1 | TGTGCCAGCTCCCTTACCGGGACAGGGGAGAACACTGAAGCTTTCTTT | CASSLTGTGENTEAFF
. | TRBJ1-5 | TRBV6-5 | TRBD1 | TGTGCCAGCAGTTACTCGGGGACAGGCAATCAGCCCCAGCATTTT | CASSYSGTGNQPQHF